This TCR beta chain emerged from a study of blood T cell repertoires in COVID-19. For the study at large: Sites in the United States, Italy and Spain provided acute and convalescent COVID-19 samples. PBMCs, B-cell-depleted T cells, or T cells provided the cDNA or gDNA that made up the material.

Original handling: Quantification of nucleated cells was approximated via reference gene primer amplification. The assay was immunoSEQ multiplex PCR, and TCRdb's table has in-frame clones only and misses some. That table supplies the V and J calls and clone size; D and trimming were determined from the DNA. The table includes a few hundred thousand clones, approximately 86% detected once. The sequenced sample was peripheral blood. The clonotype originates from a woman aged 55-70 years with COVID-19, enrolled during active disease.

In nucleotides, the CDR3 is TGCGCCAGCAGCCAAGATCTTGGGGAGGGGTCGGCGGGGAACATTCAGTACTTC. Amino acid sequence: CASSQDLGEGSAGNIQYF. This chain connects TRBV4-3 to TRBJ2-4; 7 bases are shared with TRBD2. This CDR3 is 18 amino acids long. Per the germline V gene, CDR1 is LGHNA and CDR2 is YSLEER. The V gene end was trimmed by 0 bases and the J gene end by 7 bases; junction bases not matched to a gene: 15.